This TCR beta chain was profiled in a study of patients and donors after allogeneic stem cell transplantation. TCRdb used MiXCR to reprocess the RT-PCR reads, holding one entry per CDR3 protein. The table lists roughly 200,000 distinct CDR3 sequences, less than 50% of them singletons. The sequence derives from a human donor who was either an allogeneic HSCT recipient or a stem cell or donor lymphocyte infusion donor (not recorded which). It is not recorded whose cells these are; they may come from a transplant donor. The sequenced sample was blood, either unsorted or a sorted T cell fraction (not recorded which).

The CDR3 sequence is CASSRRILETQYF. In DNA form, the CDR3 reads TGTGCCAGCAGTCGCAGGATTTTAGAGACCCAGTACTTC. The V gene is TRBV6-5, the J gene TRBJ2-5; D is ambiguous. Germline CDR1 and CDR2: MNHEY and SVGAGI. Trimming removed 5 bases from V and 4 bases from J, with 11 bases in between. The CDR3 sequence is 13 residues long.